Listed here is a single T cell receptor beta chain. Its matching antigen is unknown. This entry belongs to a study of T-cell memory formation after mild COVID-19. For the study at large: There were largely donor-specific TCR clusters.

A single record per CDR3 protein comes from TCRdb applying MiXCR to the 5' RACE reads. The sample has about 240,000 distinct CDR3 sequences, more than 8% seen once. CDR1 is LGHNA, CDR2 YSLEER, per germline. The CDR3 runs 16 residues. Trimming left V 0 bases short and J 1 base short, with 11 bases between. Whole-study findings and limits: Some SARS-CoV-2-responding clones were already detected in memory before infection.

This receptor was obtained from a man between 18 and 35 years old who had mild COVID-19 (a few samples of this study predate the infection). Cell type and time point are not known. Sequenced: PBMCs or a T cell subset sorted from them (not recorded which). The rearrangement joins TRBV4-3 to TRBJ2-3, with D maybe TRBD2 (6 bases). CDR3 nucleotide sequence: TGCGCCAGCAGCCAAGAAGGGGACTGGGGCACAGATACGCAGTATTTT. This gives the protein CASSQEGDWGTDTQYF.